Listed below are T cell receptor beta chains from one sample, sequenced in a study of T cells in Graves' hyperthyroidism and ophthalmopathy. MiXCR, run by TCRdb on the multiplex PCR reads, gives a single entry per CDR3 protein. The sample records over 250,000 distinct CDR3 sequences, about a sixth being singletons. Sequencing was carried out using blood. These TCRs come from a woman aged 55 to 70 with Graves' ophthalmopathy. CDR3s include the opening cysteine and the closing phenylalanine or tryptophan. The order of the fields is D gene, clone size, J gene, V gene, CDR3 protein, CDR3 DNA. The D gene is left open where the match is weak. Some rows mark clone size as missing; the rest say once, few, many or name a class of expanded clone.

TRBD2,once,TRBJ2-3,TRBV3-1,CASSFSKRGNTGTQYF,TGTGCCAGCAGCTTCAGTAAGCGGGGGAACACAGGTACGCAGTATTTT
TRBD2,.,TRBJ2-1,TRBV5-1,CASSPGGLAGISEQFF,TGCGCCAGCAGCCCGGGGGGACTAGCGGGTATCTCTGAGCAGTTCTTC
.,many,TRBJ2-7,TRBV11-1,CASSLAEGPSSYEQYF,TGTGCCAGCAGCTTAGCTGAGGGCCCTAGCTCCTACGAGCAGTACTTC
.,.,TRBJ2-2,TRBV18,CASSPSLTGELFF,TGTGCCAGCTCACCATCCCTCACCGGGGAGCTGTTTTTT
TRBD2,few,TRBJ2-1,TRBV25-1,CASSSGAGSYNEQFF,TGTGCCAGCAGTAGCGGGGCAGGATCCTACAATGAGCAGTTCTTC
.,many,TRBJ2-7,TRBV29-1,CSVEFGGSYEQYF,TGCAGCGTTGAATTCGGGGGCTCCTACGAGCAGTACTTC
TRBD1,many,TRBJ1-1,TRBV27,CASSSGGSEAFF,TGTGCCAGCAGTTCAGGGGGCTCTGAAGCTTTCTTT
.,few,TRBJ1-4,TRBV4-2,CASSQQKHNEKLFF,TGTGCCAGCAGCCAACAGAAGCATAATGAAAAACTGTTTTTT
.,many,TRBJ1-1,TRBV4-1,CASSQDYSVGTKNTEAFF,TGCGCCAGCAGCCAAGATTATTCTGTGGGTACCAAGAACACTGAAGCTTTCTTT
.,many,TRBJ2-5,TRBV28,CASKPLSSEQETQYF,TGTGCCAGCAAACCCCTTTCTAGCGAACAAGAGACCCAGTACTTC
.,.,TRBJ2-7,TRBV19,CASPSGRGPHYEQYF,TGTGCCAGTCCATCGGGTAGGGGACCGCACTACGAGCAGTACTTC
TRBD1,once,TRBJ2-3,TRBV5-1,CASSQQGALDTQYF,TGCGCCAGCAGCCAACAGGGGGCTTTAGATACGCAGTATTTT
.,.,TRBJ2-1,TRBV7-2,CASSLKGRGGYNEQFF,TGTGCCAGCAGCTTAAAAGGTAGGGGAGGTTACAATGAGCAGTTCTTC
TRBD2,many,TRBJ2-5,TRBV4-2,CASSIGGGSLETQYF,TGTGCCAGCAGCATAGGTGGCGGGAGTTTAGAGACCCAGTACTTC
.,many,TRBJ2-3,TRBV6-1,CASSRPGTDTQYF,TGTGCCAGCAGTCGCCCGGGGACAGATACGCAGTATTTT
TRBD1,many,TRBJ2-1,TRBV5-1,CASRPQQGQASYNEQFF,TGCGCCAGCAGGCCACAACAGGGACAGGCCTCCTACAATGAGCAGTTCTTC
TRBD2,.,TRBJ2-1,TRBV2,CASSSGQELSGRPYNEQFF,TGTGCCAGCAGTTCGGGACAGGAGCTTAGCGGGAGGCCCTACAATGAGCAGTTCTTC
.,many,TRBJ2-5,TRBV3-1,CASSHMVETQYF,TGTGCCAGCAGCCATATGGTTGAGACCCAGTACTTC
.,many,TRBJ1-6,TRBV27,CASMPGRANSPLHF,TGTGCCAGCATGCCAGGGAGGGCCAATTCACCCCTCCACTTT
.,many,TRBJ2-7,TRBV28,CASRFQGDSYEQYF,TGTGCCAGCAGGTTCCAGGGTGATTCCTACGAGCAGTACTTC
TRBD1,.,TRBJ1-2,TRBV5-5,CASSWDRGSYGYAF,TGTGCCAGCAGCTGGGACAGGGGCAGCTATGGCTACGCCTTC
TRBD2,few,TRBJ2-5,TRBV20-1,CSARDLAGGSLEETQYF,TGCAGTGCTAGAGATCTAGCGGGGGGTTCACTAGAAGAGACCCAGTACTTC
.,few,TRBJ1-3,TRBV7-2,CASSLGVTLGAGNTIYF,TGTGCCAGCAGCTTAGGGGTCACCTTGGGCGCTGGAAACACCATATATTTT
.,many,TRBJ1-2,TRBV3-1,CASSQDQTGYGYTF,TGTGCCAGCAGCCAAGATCAAACTGGGTATGGCTACACCTTC
TRBD1,few,TRBJ2-5,TRBV3-1,CASSQDGRGRQETQYF,TGTGCCAGCAGCCAAGACGGCAGGGGGCGGCAAGAGACCCAGTACTTC
TRBD1,.,TRBJ2-2,TRBV9,CASSTNRDRDSYTGELFF,TGTGCCAGCAGCACAAACCGGGACAGGGACTCCTACACCGGGGAGCTGTTTTTT
TRBD2,few,TRBJ2-7,TRBV2,CASSEIPPGLAGGPYEQYF,TGTGCCAGCAGTGAAATCCCGCCGGGACTAGCGGGGGGCCCCTACGAGCAGTACTTC
.,many,TRBJ2-7,TRBV11-2,CASSLGRTNEQYF,TGTGCCAGCAGCCTGGGTAGGACGAACGAGCAGTACTTC
.,many,TRBJ1-6,TRBV20-1,CSATRAYNSPLHF,TGCAGTGCAACGCGCGCCTATAATTCACCCCTCCACTTT
TRBD1,many,TRBJ2-7,TRBV6-1,CASGGQGANEQYF,TGTGCCAGCGGAGGACAGGGGGCGAACGAGCAGTACTTC
.,.,TRBJ2-7,TRBV7-3,CASSQGGQYTYEQYF,TGTGCCAGCAGCCAAGGGGGGCAGTATACCTACGAGCAGTACTTC
.,few,TRBJ1-3,TRBV5-1,CASSLASGNTIYF,TGCGCCAGCAGCTTGGCCTCTGGAAACACCATATATTTT
.,once,TRBJ1-2,TRBV5-5,CASSQETGFHGYTF,TGTGCCAGCAGCCAAGAAACAGGTTTCCATGGCTACACCTTC
.,.,TRBJ1-2,TRBV4-1,CASSQRAGQGNYGYTF,TGCGCCAGCAGCCAGCGAGCGGGGCAGGGGAACTATGGCTACACCTTC
.,few,TRBJ1-4,TRBV3-1,CASSSSTASNEKLFF,TGTGCCAGCAGCTCCTCGACGGCTTCTAATGAAAAACTGTTTTTT
TRBD2,few,TRBJ2-7,TRBV12-3/TRBV12-4,CASSSGGLASPYYEQYF,TGTGCCAGCAGCTCCGGTGGACTAGCGTCCCCCTACTACGAGCAGTACTTC
TRBD2,few,TRBJ2-5,TRBV5-1,CASSLAGVAGGGQETQYF,TGCGCCAGCAGCTTGGCCGGGGTAGCGGGGGGGGGACAAGAGACCCAGTACTTC
.,.,TRBJ2-2,TRBV19,CASSIDHLRGTGELFF,TGTGCCAGTAGTATAGATCATTTGAGGGGCACCGGGGAGCTGTTTTTT
.,.,TRBJ1-5,TRBV20-1,CSAPATGSNQPQHF,TGCAGTGCCCCCGCGACAGGTAGCAATCAGCCCCAGCATTTT
TRBD2,many,TRBJ2-3,TRBV7-9,CASSFPSGSSRTQYF,TGTGCCAGCAGCTTCCCTAGCGGGAGCTCACGGACGCAGTATTTT
.,.,TRBJ1-1,TRBV6-1,CASSDRRGGEAFF,TGTGCCAGCAGCGACAGGAGGGGAGGTGAAGCTTTCTTT
.,.,TRBJ1-5,TRBV6-1,CASVPGPGQPQHF,TGTGCCAGCGTCCCGGGTCCTGGACAGCCCCAGCATTTT
.,few,TRBJ1-5,TRBV12-3/TRBV12-4,CASGLRVWGSPHQPQHF,TGTGCCAGCGGTTTGAGGGTTTGGGGGTCTCCCCATCAGCCCCAGCATTTT
.,many,TRBJ1-4,TRBV18,CASSQGFGEKLFF,TGTGCCAGCTCACAGGGGTTTGGTGAAAAACTGTTTTTT
.,few,TRBJ1-2,TRBV4-2,CASSQDVGSTGYTF,TGTGCCAGCAGCCAAGATGTAGGGAGTACTGGCTACACCTTC
.,.,TRBJ1-4,TRBV6-1,CASSDKPGGRDDEKLFF,TGTGCCAGCAGTGACAAACCGGGGGGCAGGGATGATGAAAAACTGTTTTTT
TRBD1,many,TRBJ2-1,TRBV4-3,CASSQDSSGGDEQFF,TGCGCCAGCAGCCAAGATTCATCAGGGGGAGATGAGCAGTTCTTC
TRBD1,many,TRBJ1-4,TRBV29-1,CSVSGQGGEKLFF,TGCAGCGTTTCCGGACAGGGGGGAGAAAAACTGTTTTTT
TRBD1,.,TRBJ2-7,TRBV20-1,CSARVWGQGVGEQYF,TGCAGTGCTAGAGTTTGGGGACAGGGGGTAGGGGAGCAGTACTTC
TRBD2,many,TRBJ2-2,TRBV6-2/TRBV6-3,CASSSPLAEINTGELFF,TGTGCCAGCAGTTCCCCTCTAGCGGAGATTAACACCGGGGAGCTGTTTTTT
TRBD2,few,TRBJ2-7,TRBV18,CASSPGTIYEQYF,TGTGCCAGCTCACCGGGGACTATCTACGAGCAGTACTTC
TRBD1,many,TRBJ2-3,TRBV20-1,CSARTGSTDTQYF,TGCAGTGCAAGGACAGGGAGCACAGATACGCAGTATTTT
.,many,TRBJ1-1,TRBV5-1,CASSSDPGLPEAFF,TGCGCCAGCAGCTCCGACCCGGGACTTCCTGAAGCTTTCTTT
.,many,TRBJ2-3,TRBV2,CASSGGLSDTQYF,TGTGCCAGCAGTGGGGGTCTCTCAGATACGCAGTATTTT
.,.,TRBJ1-5,TRBV5-6,CASSLSFLGNQPQHF,TGTGCCAGCAGCTTGTCTTTTTTGGGTAATCAGCCCCAGCATTTT
.,.,TRBJ2-6,TRBV3-1,CASSQISGANVLTF,TGTGCCAGCAGCCAAATCTCTGGGGCCAACGTCCTGACTTTC
.,.,TRBJ2-3,TRBV5-4,CASARLRETDTQYF,TGTGCCAGCGCCCGCCTACGGGAGACTGATACGCAGTATTTT
.,few,TRBJ1-5,TRBV19,CASIQDRSQPQHF,TGTGCCAGTATCCAAGACAGGTCTCAGCCCCAGCATTTT
TRBD1,few,TRBJ2-2,TRBV28,CASSWSRTGGTGELFF,TGTGCCAGCAGTTGGTCCCGGACAGGGGGCACCGGGGAGCTGTTTTTT
TRBD2,many,TRBJ2-7,TRBV20-1,CSARDPGREREQYF,TGCAGTGCTAGAGACCCCGGGCGGGAGAGAGAGCAGTACTTC